These 13 T cell receptor beta chains were sequenced from one sample in a study of T cell clonotyping in hematopoietic cell transplantation. The table came from immunoSEQ multiplex PCR; TCRdb's copy has only in-frame clones and leaves some out. The data contain 35,000 to 45,000 clones, roughly 94% of them singletons. The material sequenced was peripheral blood mononuclear cells. The receptors originated from a woman aged 45-60 years in good health. Some clones in this sample may be carry-over from other donors' samples.

The gene calls are TRBV7-7 and TRBJ2-4; D may be TRBD2 (5 bases). Germline V gene data show CDR1 as SSHAT and CDR2 as FNYEAQ (reference sequence). Trimming stripped 2 bases from V and 8 bases from J, with 10 bases between. This CDR3 has 13 amino acids. For the CDR3, the DNA is TGTGCCAGCAGCTTACGGCAGAGGGACATTCAGTACTTC. Protein product: CASSLRQRDIQYF.

The chain couples TRBV6-6 to TRBJ1-1; D is unresolved. The V gene's germline CDR1 is MNHNY and CDR2 SVGAGI (reference sequence). V shed 5 bases and J shed 1 base, with 8 bases lying between them. The CDR3 loop spans 13 amino acids. The CDR3 coding sequence is TGTGCCAGCAGTCGTCCAGCGAACACTGAAGCTTTCTTT. Protein product: CASSRPANTEAFF.

V usage is TRBV25-1 and J usage is TRBJ2-5; 12 bases are shared with TRBD2. The CDR3 is made up of 16 amino acids. CDR1 and CDR2 (germline): MGHDK, SYGVNS. V shed 7 bases and J 0 bases; nucleotides not matched to a gene: 6. CDR3 nucleotide sequence: TGTGCCAGCACCCCGGGACTAGCGGGCCACCAAGAGACCCAGTACTTC. It yields the protein CASTPGLAGHQETQYF.

The chain has TRBV7-9 and TRBJ1-2; D remains unclear. The germline V gene encodes CDR1 SEHNR and CDR2 FQNEAQ (reference sequence). The CDR3 totals 15 residues. Trimming took 2 bases from V and 4 from J, leaving 14 bases between them. As DNA, the CDR3 is TGTGCCAGCAGCTTAAGTTCGGACCCATCCTATGGCTACACCTTC. It encodes CASSLSSDPSYGYTF. The full variable domain, completed using reference TRBV7-9 and TRBJ1-2, is DTGVSQNPRHKITKRGQNVTFRCDPISEHNRLYWYRQTLGQGPEFLTYFQNEAQLEKSRLLSDRFSAERPKGSFSTLEIQRTEQGDSAMYLCASSLSSDPSYGYTFGSGTRLTVV.

This clone showed up just once. V usage is TRBV6-5 and J usage is TRBJ2-7; the D call may be TRBD1 or TRBD2 (5 bases each). The CDR3 covers 14 residues. Germline-derived CDR1 and CDR2 are MNHEY and SVGAGI. Trimming took 6 bases from V and 3 from J, leaving 15 bases between them. CDR3 loop: CASRPGADHYEQYF. In DNA form, the CDR3 reads TGTGCCAGCAGGCCCGGGGCAGATCACTACGAGCAGTACTTC.

V and J are TRBV5-8 and TRBJ2-5; D gene uncertain. Trimming cost V 0 bases and J 5 bases, with 11 bases left between them. The CDR3 has 14 residues. Germline CDR1 and CDR2: SGHTS and YDEGEE. The CDR3 here is CASSLGSVRETQYF. CDR3 in DNA: TGTGCCAGCAGCTTGGGATCAGTCCGGGAGACCCAGTACTTC.

The gene calls are TRBV7-9 and TRBJ1-5, with D uncertain. Trimming took 5 bases from V and 5 from J, leaving 7 bases between them. The CDR3 contains 12 residues. CDR1 is SEHNR and CDR2 is FQNEAQ in the germline V gene (reference sequence). The CDR3 is CASSPGDQPQHF. The CDR3, as DNA: TGTGCCAGCAGCCCTGGGGATCAGCCCCAGCATTTT.

The rearrangement links TRBV28 to TRBJ1-4; TRBD1 matches at 8 bases. This CDR3 has 17 residues. Germline V CDR1 and CDR2: MDHEN, SYDVKM. The V gene end was trimmed by 5 bases and the J gene end by 0 bases; junction bases not matched to a gene: 8. In DNA, the CDR3 is TGTGCCAGCAGTCCCCGACAGGGGTCCGCAACTAATGAAAAACTGTTTTTT. Translating gives CASSPRQGSATNEKLFF.

This chain joins TRBV19 and TRBJ2-1, with 12 bases fitting TRBD2. From germline, CDR1 is LNHDA and CDR2 SQIVND (reference sequence). The V segment lost 4 bases and the J segment 8 bases; nucleotides outside the gene matches: 9. This CDR3 is 16 amino acids long. CDR3 sequence (DNA): TGTGCCAGTAGTACCCGACCTAGCGGGGGGGCCTATGAGCAGTTCTTC. Amino acid sequence: CASSTRPSGGAYEQFF.

This rearrangement joins TRBV6-1 to TRBJ2-3; 9 bases are a match to TRBD2. The V and J ends lost 3 bases and 1 base, in that order; junction bases with no gene match: 5. Germline assignment: CDR1 MNHNS and CDR2 SASEGT. CDR3 length: 16 amino acids. The CDR3 protein is CASSEERGAGTDTQYF. CDR3 nucleotides: TGTGCCAGCAGTGAGGAGCGGGGGGCGGGCACAGATACGCAGTATTTT.

The genes are TRBV19 and TRBJ2-7, with D maybe TRBD1 (6 bases). CDR1 is LNHDA, CDR2 SQIVND, per germline (reference sequence). The V and J ends lost 1 base and 7 bases respectively, with 11 bases between them. The CDR3 loop spans 13 amino acids. Written as DNA, the CDR3 is TGTGCCAGTAGTATAGTAACAGGGAAGGAGCAGTACTTC. Its translation is CASSIVTGKEQYF.

This chain connects TRBV7-3 to TRBJ2-2, with D maybe TRBD1 (6 bases). Germline V gene data show CDR1 as SGHTA and CDR2 as FQGTGA. Between the trimmed V and J ends, which lost 5 bases and 5 bases, there was a span of 15 bases. There are 15 residues in the CDR3. The CDR3 DNA is TGTGCCAGCAGCCCCTTGAAAGGACAGACCGGGGAGCTGTTTTTT. Its protein is CASSPLKGQTGELFF.

This chain uses TRBV6-1 with TRBJ1-5; D is uncertain. The germline CDR1 and CDR2 sequences are MNHNS and SASEGT. There are 12 residues in the CDR3. Deletions cut 2 bases from V and 6 bases from J, with 5 bases between. The CDR3 DNA follows: TGTGCCAGCAGTGAATGGCCTCAGCCCCAGCATTTT. It specifies CASSEWPQPQHF.